The 7 T cell receptor beta chains listed next were all sequenced from one sample in a study of shared clonotypes between healthy human individuals. Using immunoSEQ multiplex PCR, the repertoire was profiled, and TCRdb retains in-frame clones only, with some absent. The table records about 2.2 million clones, roughly 95% of them present only once. CD45RO-negative CD8 cells positively selected for CCR7 made up the naive population, which excluded terminally differentiated effector memory CD45RA+ cells. Specimen: naive CD8+ T cells from PBMCs. The receptors shown here come from a man aged 18 to 30 in good health. Some clones in this sample may be carry-over from other donors' samples.

J is TRBJ2-3 and V is TRBV7-2, with D perhaps TRBD2 (5 bases). From germline, CDR1 is SGHTA and CDR2 FQGNSA. CDR3 length: 14 amino acids. The V end was cut by 5 bases, the J end by 3 bases, with 12 bases between. The CDR3 bases are TGTGCCAGCAGCGCCCCGGACTCGACAGATACGCAGTATTTT. Translated: CASSAPDSTDTQYF.

DNA for the CDR3: TGCGCCAGCAGCCAAGGCCCGGGGGCGGGAGCTCACACCGGGGAGCTGTTTTTT. Translated, it gives CASSQGPGAGAHTGELFF. V gene TRBV4-3 combines with J gene TRBJ2-2, with D perhaps matching TRBD2 (7 bases). This CDR3 is 18 amino acids long. CDR1 is LGHNA and CDR2 is YSLEER in the germline V gene. Trimming cost V 1 base and J 3 bases, with 18 bases left between them.

Written as DNA, the CDR3 is TGCGCCAGCAGCTTGGACGGGACAGCCTTTACAGAAGCTTTCTTT. This gives the protein CASSLDGTAFTEAFF. The J gene is TRBJ1-1, the V gene TRBV5-1; 7 bases map to TRBD1. V was pared by 0 bases and J by 8 bases, with 10 bases of the junction left unmatched. Looked up from germline, CDR1 is SGHRS and CDR2 is YFSETQ. This CDR3 has 15 amino acids.

The V gene is TRBV28, the J gene TRBJ2-1; the D gene is possibly TRBD2 (5 bases). The V and J ends lost 6 bases and 0 bases respectively, with 15 bases between them. This CDR3 region has 16 residues. Germline CDR1 is MDHEN and CDR2 is SYDVKM. The CDR3 sequence: CASSLGRRSSYNEQFF. Here the CDR3 DNA reads TGTGCCAGCAGCTTGGGAAGGAGGAGCTCCTACAATGAGCAGTTCTTC.

The rearrangement links TRBV19 to TRBJ1-2; TRBD1 agrees at 7 bases. Germline trimming cut 0 bases from V and 6 bases from J; bases unmatched to any gene: 4. The CDR3 is 14 residues long. Per the germline V gene, CDR1 is LNHDA and CDR2 is SQIVND (reference sequence). CDR3 sequence (DNA): TGTGCCAGTAGTATAGAGCCAGGGGGAAATGGCTACACCTTC. Translating gives CASSIEPGGNGYTF.

The chain links TRBV27 to TRBJ1-1; the D is unclear. Trimming took off 7 bases at V and 4 bases at J, with 19 bases between the two ends. The CDR3 runs 15 residues. Germline V lookup: CDR1 MNHEY, CDR2 SMNVEV (reference sequence). CDR3 bases: TGTGCCAGCACTATCGGGGTCCCGGGAGTCACTGAAGCTTTCTTT. Translating gives CASTIGVPGVTEAFF.

This rearrangement joins TRBV4-2 to TRBJ2-7, with 10 bases aligning to TRBD2. This CDR3 region has 16 residues. CDR1 and CDR2 (germline): LGHNA, YNFKEQ. J gave up 4 bases and V 2 bases, and 8 bases lay outside the gene matches. DNA of the CDR3: TGTGCCAGCAGCCAACGTACAGCGGGAGGGATATACGAGCAGTACTTC. Encoded protein: CASSQRTAGGIYEQYF.